This TCR beta chain appears in the sequencing data of a study of T cells after yellow fever vaccination. Study background: SMART-Seq v4 Ultra Low Input served to prepare low-cell-number fractions. The study, taken as a whole, reports: Clones that expanded after primary vaccination mostly reappeared after the booster (roughly 95% CD4, 70% to 90% CD8). Secondary responses were weaker yet peaked faster, day 5 versus 15.

In regard to this clonotype: Antigen unknown.

The CDR3 runs to 13 residues. Germline CDR1 reads MNHEY; CDR2 reads SMNVEV (reference sequence). The V end was cut by 2 bases, the J end by 8 bases, with 12 bases between. UMIs were added to TCR cDNA along with a universal primer site when it was made by 5'RACE template switching. TCRdb re-analysed the 5' RACE reads in MiXCR, keeping a single row per CDR3 protein. The sample consists of some 550,000 distinct CDR3 sequences, less than 20% of them appearing once. V is TRBV27 and J is TRBJ1-2; no clear D gene. This sample comprised PBMCs, obtained 15 days after the yellow fever booster vaccination. This receptor was identified in a man aged 30-40 years who received the YFV17D yellow fever vaccine. CDR3 nucleotide sequence: TGTGCCAGCAGTTTAGGTCGTTTGGGCGGCTACACCTTC. This gives the protein CASSLGRLGGYTF.